This T cell receptor beta chain was obtained from a study of OX40 agonist ivuxolimab in advanced cancers. Study at large: An agonistic anti-OX40 (CD134) antibody, ivuxolimab, was used to treat the patients. Hepatocellular carcinoma, melanoma, renal cell or head and neck cancer was diagnosed in the dose-escalation patients.

Assay used: immunoSEQ multiplex PCR; TCRdb lists only in-frame clones, some missing. The top ten hold around 15% of the sample, which has 20,000 to 25,000 clones, roughly 89% seen once. Trimming shortened V by 5 bases and J by 5 bases, and 18 bases separated the two germline ends. Germline values: CDR1 MNHEY, CDR2 SMNVEV (reference sequence). The CDR3 is 15 amino acids. J is TRBJ2-5 and V is TRBV27; either TRBD1 or TRBD2 may fit D (6 bases each). The material sequenced was CD4+ or CD8+ T cells sorted from blood, taken in a trial of the OX40 agonist ivuxolimab. This TCR was sampled from an adult with an advanced solid tumor such as melanoma, head and neck, liver or kidney cancer. CDR3 protein: CASSQLRGREETQYF. The CDR3 bases are TGTGCCAGCAGTCAATTACGGGGGCGAGAGGAGACCCAGTACTTC.